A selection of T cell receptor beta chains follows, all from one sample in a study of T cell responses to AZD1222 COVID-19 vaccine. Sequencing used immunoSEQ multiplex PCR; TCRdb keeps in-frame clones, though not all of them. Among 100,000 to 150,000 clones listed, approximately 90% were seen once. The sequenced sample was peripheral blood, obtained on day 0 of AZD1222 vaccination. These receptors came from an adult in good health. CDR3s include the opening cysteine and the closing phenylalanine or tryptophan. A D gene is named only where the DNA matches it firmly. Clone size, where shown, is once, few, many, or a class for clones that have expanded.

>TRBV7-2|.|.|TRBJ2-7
TGTGCCAGCAGCTTACGGGACACGACCTACGAGCAGTACTTC
CASSLRDTTYEQYF
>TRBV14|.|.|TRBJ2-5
TGTGCCAGCAGCCAAGATCTGGGCTTTGGGACCCAGTACTTC
CASSQDLGFGTQYF
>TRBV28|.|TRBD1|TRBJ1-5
TGTGCCAGCAGTTTAGGGACAGTGATCAATCAGCCCCAGCATTTT
CASSLGTVINQPQHF
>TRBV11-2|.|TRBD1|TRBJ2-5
TGTGCCAGCAGCCCTCCGGGCAGGGGGCAGGAGACCCAGTACTTC
CASSPPGRGQETQYF
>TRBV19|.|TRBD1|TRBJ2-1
TGTGCCAGTACCGCTCCCCGGGACAGCAACAATGAGCAGTTCTTC
CASTAPRDSNNEQFF
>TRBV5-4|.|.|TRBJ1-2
TGTGCCAGCCTTGACTCGGGGACCGATAACTATGGCTACACCTTC
CASLDSGTDNYGYTF
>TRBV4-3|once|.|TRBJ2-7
TGCGCCAGCAGCCCGGGACTCCCCTCCTACGAGCAGTACTTC
CASSPGLPSYEQYF
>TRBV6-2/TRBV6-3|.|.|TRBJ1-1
TGTGCCAGCAGCCGACCCCGGGCTGACCAGAGATCTTTCTTT
CASSRPRADQRSFF
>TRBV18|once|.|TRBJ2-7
TGTGCCAGCTCACCCGCGGGACAGAGGAACTCCTACGAGCAGTACTTC
CASSPAGQRNSYEQYF
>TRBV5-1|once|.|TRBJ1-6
TGCGCCAGCCGGGGGGAGGAAAGTTCACCCCTCCACTTT
CASRGEESSPLHF
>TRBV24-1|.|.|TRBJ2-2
TGTGCCACCAGTGACCTCACAGGGTGGGAACCGACCGGGGAGCTGTTTTTT
CATSDLTGWEPTGELFF
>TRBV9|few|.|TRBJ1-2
TGTGCCAGCAACCCCCGCGGGGTGGCAGACGATGGCTACACCTTC
CASNPRGVADDGYTF
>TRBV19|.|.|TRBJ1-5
TGTGCCAGTAGTATAATGTCAGGGTTCGGAAATCAGCCCCAGCATTTT
CASSIMSGFGNQPQHF
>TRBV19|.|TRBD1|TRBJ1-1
TGTGCCACCGGACAGGTAAATGAAGCTTTCTTT
CATGQVNEAFF
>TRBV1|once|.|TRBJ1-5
TGCACCAGCAGCCCTGGTCAGCCCCAGCATTTT
CTSSPGQPQHF
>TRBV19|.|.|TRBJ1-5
TGTGCCAGTAGCGAGAGGACAGTCAGCCAGCCCCAGCATTTT
CASSERTVSQPQHF
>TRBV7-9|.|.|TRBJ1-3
TGTGCCAGCAGCCTGGGACTAGGGGCCCCCTTTGGAAACACCATATATTTT
CASSLGLGAPFGNTIYF
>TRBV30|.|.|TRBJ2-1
TGTGCCTGGAGTAGTACCTACAATGAGCAGTTCTTC
CAWSSTYNEQFF
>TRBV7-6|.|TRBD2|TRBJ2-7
TGTGCCAGCAGCTTAAGCGGGGAAGGTCGGGGTTACGAGCAGTACTTC
CASSLSGEGRGYEQYF
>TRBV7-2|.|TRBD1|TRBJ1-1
TGTGCCAGCATCCTGTCAGGGGGATTTACCACTGAAGCTTTCTTT
CASILSGGFTTEAFF
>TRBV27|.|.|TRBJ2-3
TGTGCCAGCAGAACAACCGGCACAGATACGCAGTATTTT
CASRTTGTDTQYF
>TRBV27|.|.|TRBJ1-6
TGTGCCAGCAGTTCTCTAGGGGGATCCTATAATTCACCCCTCCACTTT
CASSSLGGSYNSPLHF
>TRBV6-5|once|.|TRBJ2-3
TGTGCCAGCGAGGAGGGGAGTAGCACAGATACGCAGTATTTT
CASEEGSSTDTQYF
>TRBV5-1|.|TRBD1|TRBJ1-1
TGCGCCAGCAGCTCAATAGACAGGGGAAACACTGAAGCTTTCTTT
CASSSIDRGNTEAFF
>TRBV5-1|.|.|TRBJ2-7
TGCGCCAGCAGCTTGGAGTCAGGGGCGAGCTCCTACGAGCAGTACTTC
CASSLESGASSYEQYF
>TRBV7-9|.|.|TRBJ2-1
TGTGCCAGCAGCTTAGGGGGGGCCTCCTACAATGAGCAGTTCTTC
CASSLGGASYNEQFF
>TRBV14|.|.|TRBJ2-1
TGTGCCAGCAGCCGGGGACTTACTAATGAGCAGTTCTTC
CASSRGLTNEQFF
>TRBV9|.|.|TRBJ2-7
TGTGCCAGCAGCCGAGACTCCTACGAGCAGTACTTC
CASSRDSYEQYF
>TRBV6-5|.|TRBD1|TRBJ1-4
TGTGCCAGCAGTTACGGGAGGGGGCGGGTTGAAAAACTGTTTTTT
CASSYGRGRVEKLFF
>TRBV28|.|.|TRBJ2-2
TGTGCCAGCAGTTCGTCCTCCGGGAGCCAGAACGGGGAGCTGTTTTTT
CASSSSSGSQNGELFF
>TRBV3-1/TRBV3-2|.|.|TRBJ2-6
TGTGCCAGCAGCCTTGGGGGGTCTGGGGCCAACGTCCTGACTTTC
CASSLGGSGANVLTF
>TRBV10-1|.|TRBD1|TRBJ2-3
TGCGCCAGCAGTGAGAGGGTTAAAGGGACAGGGGGCAAAAATACGCAGTATTTT
CASSERVKGTGGKNTQYF
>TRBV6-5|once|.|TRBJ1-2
TGTGCCAGCAGTCCAGGGGCCGATAACTATGGCTACACCTTC
CASSPGADNYGYTF
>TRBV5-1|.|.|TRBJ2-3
TGCGCCAGCAGCCCCGGTTTGTCGGGAGGCACAGATACGCAGTATTTT
CASSPGLSGGTDTQYF
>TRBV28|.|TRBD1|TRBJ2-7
TGTGCCAGCAGTTCGGGACAGGGGAGCCATCAGTACTTC
CASSSGQGSHQYF
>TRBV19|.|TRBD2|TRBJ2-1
TGTGCCAGTATGCCTAGCGGGAGAGCCAATGAGCAGTTCTTC
CASMPSGRANEQFF
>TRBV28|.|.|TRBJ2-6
TGTGCCAGCAGTACAGGCCCCTCGAGCTCTGGGGCCAACGTCCTGACTTTC
CASSTGPSSSGANVLTF
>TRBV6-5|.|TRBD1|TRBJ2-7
TGTGCCAGCAGTTACAGCGAGGGACAGGGGGTAGTCGAGCAGTACTTC
CASSYSEGQGVVEQYF
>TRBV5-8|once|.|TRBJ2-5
TGTGCCAGCAGCTTGGATTCGGGGGAAGAGACCCAGTACTTC
CASSLDSGEETQYF
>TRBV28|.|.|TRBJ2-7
TGTGCCAGCAGTTTCCTGGGGGGATCCTACGAGCAGTACTTC
CASSFLGGSYEQYF
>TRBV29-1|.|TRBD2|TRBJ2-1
TGCAGCGTTTCCAGCGGGACTACCTACAATGAGCAGTTCTTC
CSVSSGTTYNEQFF
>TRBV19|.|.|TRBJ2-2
TGTGCCAGTAGCGACACAACGGGAGAGGAGCTGTTTTTT
CASSDTTGEELFF
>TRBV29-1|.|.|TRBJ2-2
TGCAGCGTTGAAGATTCAGGGTCCGGAGGGGAGCTGTTTTTT
CSVEDSGSGGELFF
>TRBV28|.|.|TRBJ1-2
TGTGCCAGCAGTTTATTGGGGGCGCGGTATGGCTACACCTTC
CASSLLGARYGYTF
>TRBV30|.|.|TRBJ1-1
TGTGCCTGGAGTGTATTTGCGGGGAACACTGAAGCTTTCTTT
CAWSVFAGNTEAFF
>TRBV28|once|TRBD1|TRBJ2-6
TGTGCCAGCAGTTTGGGGACAGTAGCTACTGGGGCCAACGTCCTGACTTTC
CASSLGTVATGANVLTF
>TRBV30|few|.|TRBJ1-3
TGTGCCTGGAGCCCGGGCCGTAACTCTGGAAACACCATATATTTT
CAWSPGRNSGNTIYF
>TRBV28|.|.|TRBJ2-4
TGTGCCAGCAGCCCCCCCGGGCTAGCCAAAAACATTCAGTACTTC
CASSPPGLAKNIQYF
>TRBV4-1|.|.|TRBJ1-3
TGCGCCAGCAGCACAGGGTTTTCTGGAAACACCATATATTTT
CASSTGFSGNTIYF
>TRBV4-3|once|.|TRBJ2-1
TGCGCCAGCAGCCAAACCTGGGGGTTAAGCTCCTACAATGAGCAGTTCTTC
CASSQTWGLSSYNEQFF
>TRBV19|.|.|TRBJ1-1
TGTGCCAGTAAGTTCCAGAACACTGAAGCTTTCTTT
CASKFQNTEAFF
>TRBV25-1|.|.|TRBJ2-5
TGTGCCAGCAGTGACCCCGGGATAAAGACCCAGTACTTC
CASSDPGIKTQYF
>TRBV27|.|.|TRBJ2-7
TGTGCCAGCAGACAAACCTCCCCCCTACAGGGTCAGGACCTGAGCGAGCAGTACTTC
CASRQTSPLQGQDLSEQYF
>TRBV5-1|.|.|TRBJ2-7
TGCGCCAGCAGCCTCCGGGAGCCCTCCGACGAGCAGTACTTC
CASSLREPSDEQYF
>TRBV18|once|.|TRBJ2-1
TGTGCCAGCTCACTGGGACTGGTGACAGGCAATGAGCAGTTCTTC
CASSLGLVTGNEQFF
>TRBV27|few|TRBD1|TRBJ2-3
TGTGCCAGCAAGGTTGGACAGGCCACAGATACGCAGTATTTT
CASKVGQATDTQYF
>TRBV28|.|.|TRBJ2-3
TGTGCCAGCAGTATACAGGTCACAGATACGCAGTATTTT
CASSIQVTDTQYF
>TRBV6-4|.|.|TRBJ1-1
TGTGCCAGCAGTGCCGGGGAGGGGACTGAAGCTTTCTTT
CASSAGEGTEAFF